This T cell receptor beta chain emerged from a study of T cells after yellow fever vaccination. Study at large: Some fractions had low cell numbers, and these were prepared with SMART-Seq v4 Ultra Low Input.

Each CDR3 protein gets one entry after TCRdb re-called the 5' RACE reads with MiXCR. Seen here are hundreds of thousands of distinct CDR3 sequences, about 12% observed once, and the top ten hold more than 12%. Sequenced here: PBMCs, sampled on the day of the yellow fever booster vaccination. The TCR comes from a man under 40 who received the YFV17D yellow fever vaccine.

DNA of the CDR3: TGTGCCAGCAGCTCCCCCCGGGGGGTTAATGAAAAACTGTTTTTT. Translated: CASSSPRGVNEKLFF. The V call is TRBV7-9, the J call TRBJ1-4; D is possibly TRBD1 (5 bases). The ends were cut back, 4 bases at V and 4 bases at J, with 13 bases in the middle. Germline V gene sequence: CDR1 SEHNR, CDR2 FQNEAQ (reference sequence). CDR3 size: 15 residues.